This is a list of T cell receptor beta chains from one sample in a study of cytotoxic CD8 clonotypes in ibrutinib-treated CLL. Clones were sequenced by immunoSEQ multiplex PCR, and TCRdb holds only the in-frame ones, with some missing. Of about 76,000 clones in the sample, less than 85% are singletons; the top ten hold more than 35%. The sequences come from PBMCs, collected after 24 months of ibrutinib treatment. These receptors were taken from a human donor with chronic lymphocytic leukemia. Both conserved end residues are trimmed from each CDR3. Fields, in order: V gene, CDR3 length, CDR3 protein.

TRBV6-1	13	ASSELAQMNTEAF
TRBV20-1	9	SAAIFGEQF
TRBV19	13	ASSIDIRTGRGEY
TRBV13	13	ASSIRQGISYEQY
TRBV28	10	ASSSPTTEAF
TRBV19	13	ASSRTRATNEKLF
TRBV4-1	14	ASSQEGTGVTDTQY
TRBV5-1	16	ASSLELVWGANTGELF
TRBV6-4	10	ASKRGIYEQY
TRBV11-3	12	ASSLSGDDYEQY
TRBV27	12	ASSFDREGYGYT
TRBV6-6	12	ASRPTGVNEKLF
TRBV19	13	ASSSKLAGGYEQY
TRBV10-3	11	AISGTGQETQY
TRBV5-6	15	ASSLVVGTRSYNEQF
TRBV6-5	12	ASSWTGVGETQY
TRBV18	11	ASSSRQGGGYT
TRBV10-3	12	AIREDRSNQPQH
TRBV27	15	ASSLFGQGAKSQPQH
TRBV6-5	14	ASSYSNSGANEKLF
TRBV7-2	10	ASSLSGQAQH
TRBV6-6	14	ASSFPGQFSNQPQH
TRBV28	11	ASSRGGRETQY
TRBV7-3	11	ASSLSGNTEAF
TRBV19	12	ASSFSGSYNEQF
TRBV15	12	ATSPGGTGDTQY
TRBV6-5	11	ASSTRDKNIQY
TRBV28	13	ASSPTGIMWTEAF
TRBV19	14	ASSIDQWGSVGPQH
TRBV19	13	ASSITRGRDQPQH
TRBV5-1	14	ASSLSSGQGAGEQY
TRBV2	9	ASTYTDTQY
TRBV30	9	AWTERGGAF
TRBV4-1	13	ASSQDKPFNYGYT
TRBV19	14	ASSIPQGTSTDTQY
TRBV7-2	13	ASTPASGRSGELF
TRBV28	11	ASSIVRAQPQH
TRBV5-1	15	ASSPSTTGGVYNEQF